This TCR beta chain was sequenced in a study of T cell changes during pregnancy in multiple sclerosis. Germline V gene data show CDR1 as LNHDA and CDR2 as SQIVND (reference sequence). V was clipped by 8 bases and J by 4 bases; unmatched bases: 20. The CDR3 covers 18 residues. Sequenced by immunoSEQ multiplex PCR; TCRdb stores in-frame clones only, minus some. The profile covers around 61,000 clones, with just under 90% appearing a single time and less than 6% taken by the ten largest. The TCR sequence derives from a human donor whose cells served as feeder cells for cultures in a pregnancy study. The sequenced material came from peripheral blood from another person, used as feeder cells. The chain is built from TRBV19 and TRBJ1-2, with 9 bases identical to TRBD1. The CDR3 DNA reads TGTGCCAGTTATTTTGCCGGGACAGGGCTTTTGAGAGGCTATGGCTACACCTTC. It yields the protein CASYFAGTGLLRGYGYTF.